A selection of T cell receptor beta chains follows, all from one sample in a study of CD8 T cells in Susac syndrome. TCRdb recomputed calls from the immunoSEQ multiplex PCR reads with MiXCR, one row per CDR3 protein. The sample includes roughly 250,000 distinct CDR3 sequences, 96% of them seen just once. Sequences were obtained from CD4+ T cells from PBMCs. The receptors shown here come from a human donor with Susac syndrome. The CDR3 runs from the conserved cysteine through the conserved F or W. D genes are given only for firm matches. Size is stated for part of the rows, as once, few or many counts, or as a class when the clone is expanded.

cdr3_nt	cdr3_aa	d_call	v_call	j_call	clone_size
TGTGCCAGCAGTGGGGACACTCACACTGAAGCTTTCTTT	CASSGDTHTEAFF	.	TRBV12-3/TRBV12-4	TRBJ1-1	.
TGTGCCAGCAGTTACGGGACAGGGGTAGATACGCAGTATTTT	CASSYGTGVDTQYF	TRBD1	TRBV27	TRBJ2-3	.
TGTGCCAGCAGTTTGTCTCAAGAGACCCAGTACTTC	CASSLSQETQYF	.	TRBV28	TRBJ2-5	.
TGTGCCAGCAGTGCCCGACAGGTTCTAGGCTATGGCTACACCTTC	CASSARQVLGYGYTF	.	TRBV25-1	TRBJ1-2	.
TGTGCCAGCAGCGACGGTATAGTCACCGGGGAGCTGTTTTTT	CASSDGIVTGELFF	.	TRBV6-2/TRBV6-3	TRBJ2-2	.
TGTGCCAGCAGCGCCCAAGGGACAGGGATTCAGCCCCAGCATTTT	CASSAQGTGIQPQHF	TRBD1	TRBV9	TRBJ1-5	.
TGCGCCAGCAGCCTGGACGGGGGTAACAATGAGCAGTTCTTC	CASSLDGGNNEQFF	.	TRBV5-1	TRBJ2-1	once
TGTGCCAGCAGCCGACAAATGGGGGCCACTGAAGCTTTCTTT	CASSRQMGATEAFF	.	TRBV3-1	TRBJ1-1	.
TGTGCCAGCAGTTTATTGGCCTACCTTCTAGACGAGCAGTACTTC	CASSLLAYLLDEQYF	.	TRBV27	TRBJ2-7	.
TGCAGTGCTCAGGCGACTAGCGGGAGCATCTACAATGAGCAGTTCTTC	CSAQATSGSIYNEQFF	TRBD2	TRBV20-1	TRBJ2-1	.
TGTGCCAGCAGCTTAACACCACAAGGGGACGAGCAGTACTTC	CASSLTPQGDEQYF	.	TRBV11-2	TRBJ2-7	.
TGTGCCAGCAGCGCCGGCTTCGACACAGATACGCAGTATTTT	CASSAGFDTDTQYF	.	TRBV9	TRBJ2-3	.
TGTGCCAGCAGTGGTATTCTAGCGGGAGGGCCGGTATCCTACAATGAGCAGTTCTTC	CASSGILAGGPVSYNEQFF	TRBD2	TRBV25-1	TRBJ2-1	.
TGTGCCAGCTCAAATCAACTCCAGGGATATGGCTACACCTTC	CASSNQLQGYGYTF	.	TRBV18	TRBJ1-2	.
TGTGCCAGCTCACCTCAGGAGCAAGAGACCCAGTACTTC	CASSPQEQETQYF	.	TRBV18	TRBJ2-5	.
TGCAGCGACCGACAGGGCTCCCAAGAGACCCAGTACTTC	CSDRQGSQETQYF	TRBD1	TRBV29-1	TRBJ2-5	.
TGCAGTGCTATGATTAGCACAGATACGCAGTATTTT	CSAMISTDTQYF	.	TRBV20-1	TRBJ2-3	.
TGTGCCAGCAGACGGACAGGGAATCCCGCTGAAGCTTTCTTT	CASRRTGNPAEAFF	TRBD1	TRBV7-9	TRBJ1-1	.
TGTGCCAGCAGTTTCCCAGACACAGATACGCAGTATTTT	CASSFPDTDTQYF	.	TRBV28	TRBJ2-3	.
TGTGCCAGTAGTATAGAGGGCAGGTCCCCCCAAGAGACCCAGTACTTC	CASSIEGRSPQETQYF	.	TRBV19	TRBJ2-5	.
TGTGCCTGGAGTGTAAGAGGGGGCGCCTACGAGCAGTACTTC	CAWSVRGGAYEQYF	TRBD1	TRBV30	TRBJ2-7	.
TGTGCCAGCGGGGACAGTGTAACGGTCTCTGGGGCCAACGTCCTGACTTTC	CASGDSVTVSGANVLTF	TRBD1	TRBV12-3/TRBV12-4	TRBJ2-6	.
TGTGCCAGCAGGCCGAGGGGGGGCGTCACTGAAGCTTTCTTT	CASRPRGGVTEAFF	.	TRBV6-5	TRBJ1-1	.
TGTGCCAGCAGGGGGCGAGTTACCAGCACAGATACGCAGTATTTT	CASRGRVTSTDTQYF	.	TRBV12-3/TRBV12-4	TRBJ2-3	.
TGTGCCAGCAGCTTACGGGAGTCGAATGAAAAACTGTTTTTT	CASSLRESNEKLFF	.	TRBV7-9	TRBJ1-4	.
TGTGCCAGCAGCCTCACAGGGTTCTCTGGGGCCAACGTCCTGACTTTC	CASSLTGFSGANVLTF	.	TRBV9	TRBJ2-6	.
TGTGCCATCAGTGAGTCGGGGACTACTATCTACGAGCAGTACTTC	CAISESGTTIYEQYF	TRBD2	TRBV10-3	TRBJ2-7	.
TGTGCCAGCAGAGCCGACACTTGGGGTCAGCCCCAGCATTTT	CASRADTWGQPQHF	.	TRBV7-2	TRBJ1-5	.
TGTGCCAGCAGGACCGGGACAGTCACCGGGGAGCTGTTTTTT	CASRTGTVTGELFF	TRBD1	TRBV28	TRBJ2-2	.
TGTGCCACCAGTGATTTACCCGACAGGCTCGGGGCAGATACGCAGTATTTT	CATSDLPDRLGADTQYF	.	TRBV24-1	TRBJ2-3	.
TGTGCCAGCAGCTTAGGCAGGGCGTCCACTGAAGCTTTCTTT	CASSLGRASTEAFF	.	TRBV7-8	TRBJ1-1	.
TGTGCCAGCAGCTTAACTACAACAGTCTGGACAGGGGAGCAGTTCTTC	CASSLTTTVWTGEQFF	TRBD1	TRBV7-9	TRBJ2-1	.
TGCAGTGCTTCCACTAGCGGCGTCACAGATACGCAGTATTTT	CSASTSGVTDTQYF	TRBD2	TRBV20-1	TRBJ2-3	few
TGTGCCACCGGAACCGGGACTAGTTCGTCAGATGAGCAGTTCTTC	CATGTGTSSSDEQFF	TRBD2	TRBV7-9	TRBJ2-1	.
TGTGCCAGCAGCCAAGCGGGAGGTGGCACAGATACGCAGTATTTT	CASSQAGGGTDTQYF	TRBD2	TRBV14	TRBJ2-3	.
TGTGCCAGCAGCCAAAGTCCGACAGGGCTGATCGGGAACGAGCAGTACTTC	CASSQSPTGLIGNEQYF	TRBD1	TRBV14	TRBJ2-7	.
TGTGCCAGCAGCGTAGGGCCGGGGGAGCAGTACTTC	CASSVGPGEQYF	.	TRBV9	TRBJ2-7	.
TGTGCCAGCAGCCAAAAAGGGTCGGGGCGCACCGGGGAGCTGTTTTTT	CASSQKGSGRTGELFF	.	TRBV3-1	TRBJ2-2	.
TGCAGTGCCCCCGAAAGAGGCTATGGCTACACCTTC	CSAPERGYGYTF	.	TRBV20-1	TRBJ1-2	.
TGCGCCAGCGGAGGTGCAGACCCCTACGAGCAGTACTTC	CASGGADPYEQYF	.	TRBV23-1	TRBJ2-7	.
TGTGCCAGCAGCACCTACAGAAGTGGCTACACCTTC	CASSTYRSGYTF	.	TRBV9	TRBJ1-2	.
TGTGCCAGTTCCACCGGGGGGAGAGACCAAGAGACCCAGTACTTC	CASSTGGRDQETQYF	.	TRBV21-1	TRBJ2-5	.
TGTGCCAGCAGCCAATTTAGGGACTTTGAAGCTTTCTTT	CASSQFRDFEAFF	.	TRBV14	TRBJ1-1	.
TGTGCCAGCAGCCTCCAGACAGGAGGGGCCAAAAACATTCAGTACTTC	CASSLQTGGAKNIQYF	.	TRBV5-4	TRBJ2-4	.
TGTGCCAGCAGTTCCCGAGGACAGGGAAATATGGGGGTAGCCAAAAACATTCAGTACTTC	CASSSRGQGNMGVAKNIQYF	TRBD1	TRBV28	TRBJ2-4	.
TGCAGTGCTCCTTACACCCCATATACGCAGTATTTT	CSAPYTPYTQYF	.	TRBV20-1	TRBJ2-3	.
TGTGCCAGCAGCACCCACAGGGCCTCCAGACCCTACGAGCAGTACTTC	CASSTHRASRPYEQYF	.	TRBV21-1	TRBJ2-7	.
TGTGCCAGCAGCTTGGATGGACAGCGGTATAATGAGCAGTTCTTC	CASSLDGQRYNEQFF	.	TRBV5-4	TRBJ2-1	.
TGCAGTGCTCTAACCAGGAGGCGGACCTACGAGCAGTACTTC	CSALTRRRTYEQYF	.	TRBV20-1	TRBJ2-7	.
TGCGCCAGCAGTCAATCGATCCCCGGACAGACTTTCTTT	CASSQSIPGQTFF	.	TRBV23-1	TRBJ1-1	.
TGCGCCAGCAGGGAGACGGGACAAGACTACAATGAGCAGTTCTTC	CASRETGQDYNEQFF	.	TRBV5-1	TRBJ2-1	.
TGTGCCAGCAGTGCTCCGGCCCAAGGGTCCCAGTACTTC	CASSAPAQGSQYF	.	TRBV25-1	TRBJ2-5	.
TGTGCCAGCAGCTTGCGGGAGACCCGGACAGGGGGTGGCAATCAGCCCCAGCATTTT	CASSLRETRTGGGNQPQHF	TRBD1	TRBV5-4	TRBJ1-5	.